This entry features one T cell receptor (beta chain) sequence. What it binds is not known. The data derive from a study of post-analysis software for immune sequencing data. Study as a whole: Recorded disease courses covered relapsing-remitting, secondary progressive and progressive-relapsing multiple sclerosis. Some patients had no subtype annotation. Study outcomes and limitations: Multiple sclerosis patients had significantly lower normalized Chao1 diversity than controls. Same-batch preparations were strongly co-clustered by F measure.

Unique molecular identifiers were carried by the TCR beta cDNA libraries. Once 1 to 10 million T cells were used, roughly 0.5 million cDNA molecules resulted. One entry per CDR3 protein, called by TCRdb with MiXCR from the PCR reads. The sample has a few hundred thousand distinct CDR3 sequences, roughly 30% seen once; the top ten hold around an eighth. Sequenced material: blood. This TCR was sampled from a girl aged 10 to 17 with multiple sclerosis.

CDR3 nucleotide sequence: TGTGCCAGCAGCCAGGGGGGACAGGGGGTATCACCCCTCCACTTT. Protein product: CASSQGGQGVSPLHF. The J gene is TRBJ1-6, the V gene TRBV4-2, with TRBD1 matching 11 bases. V shed 3 bases and J 10 bases; nucleotides not matched to a gene: 5. Germline values: CDR1 LGHNA, CDR2 YNFKEQ. The CDR3 length is 15 residues.